This is a list of T cell receptor beta chains from one sample in a study of radiotherapy plus CTLA-4 blockade in lung cancer. TCRdb's copy holds only in-frame clones and misses some; the assay was immunoSEQ multiplex PCR. The table records some 110,000 clones, approximately 90% of them present only once. Sequencing used peripheral blood, obtained from a patient treated with radiotherapy plus ipilimumab. The receptors derive from a human donor with non-small cell lung cancer that progressed on radiotherapy plus ipilimumab. Both conserved end residues are part of each CDR3. D genes are given only for firm matches. Not every row has a clone size; where given, it reads once, few, many or a size class.

clone size: NA; V gene: TRBV18; D gene: NA; J gene: TRBJ2-3; CDR3 DNA: TGTGCCAGCTCACCGGCGGGAGATACGCAGTATTTT; CDR3 protein: CASSPAGDTQYF
clone size: NA; V gene: TRBV19; D gene: TRBD1; J gene: TRBJ2-5; CDR3 DNA: TGTGCCAGTAGTAGGGACAGGATACAAGAGACCCAGTACTTC; CDR3 protein: CASSRDRIQETQYF
clone size: NA; V gene: TRBV4-1; D gene: TRBD2; J gene: TRBJ2-7; CDR3 DNA: TGCGCCAGCAGCCAAGGACTAGCGGGAAGCTACGAGCAGTACTTC; CDR3 protein: CASSQGLAGSYEQYF
clone size: NA; V gene: TRBV7-6; D gene: NA; J gene: TRBJ2-1; CDR3 DNA: TGTGCCAGCAGCTTATCTGTTAGCTCCTACAATGAGCAGTTCTTC; CDR3 protein: CASSLSVSSYNEQFF
clone size: NA; V gene: TRBV2; D gene: TRBD1; J gene: TRBJ1-1; CDR3 DNA: TGTGCCAGCAACCCGACAGGGAATTTGAACACTGAAGCTTTCTTT; CDR3 protein: CASNPTGNLNTEAFF
clone size: NA; V gene: TRBV5-1; D gene: NA; J gene: TRBJ1-6; CDR3 DNA: TGCGCCAGCAGCCCCACCGCCGTGGGGTATAATTCACCCCTCCACTTT; CDR3 protein: CASSPTAVGYNSPLHF
clone size: NA; V gene: TRBV5-6; D gene: NA; J gene: TRBJ1-4; CDR3 DNA: TGTGCCAGCAGCTCGGGGGGTGATGAAAAACTGTTTTTT; CDR3 protein: CASSSGGDEKLFF
clone size: NA; V gene: TRBV18; D gene: NA; J gene: TRBJ2-7; CDR3 DNA: TGTGCCAGCTCACCACAACAGGAATACAAGCAGTACTTC; CDR3 protein: CASSPQQEYKQYF
clone size: NA; V gene: TRBV7-9; D gene: NA; J gene: TRBJ2-3; CDR3 DNA: TGTGCCAGCAGCTCGCAGGGGGGCGCAGATACGCAGTATTTT; CDR3 protein: CASSSQGGADTQYF
clone size: NA; V gene: TRBV14; D gene: NA; J gene: TRBJ2-7; CDR3 DNA: TGTGCCAGCAGCAAGGGGACTTCCTACGAGCAGTACTTC; CDR3 protein: CASSKGTSYEQYF
clone size: few; V gene: TRBV5-1; D gene: TRBD1; J gene: TRBJ2-7; CDR3 DNA: TGCGCCAGCAGCTTGTGGGGGACAGGGGGTACGAACGAGCAGTACTTC; CDR3 protein: CASSLWGTGGTNEQYF
clone size: once; V gene: TRBV19; D gene: NA; J gene: TRBJ2-1; CDR3 DNA: TGTGCCAGTAGTATTAAGGGTTACAATGAGCAGTTCTTC; CDR3 protein: CASSIKGYNEQFF
clone size: NA; V gene: TRBV6-1; D gene: NA; J gene: TRBJ1-1; CDR3 DNA: TGTGCCAGCATAGCGGGTGGGATGAACACTGAAGCTTTCTTT; CDR3 protein: CASIAGGMNTEAFF
clone size: NA; V gene: TRBV2; D gene: NA; J gene: TRBJ2-7; CDR3 DNA: TGTGCCAGCAGTGATGGGGGGGGCCTCGGCTACGAGCAGTACTTC; CDR3 protein: CASSDGGGLGYEQYF
clone size: NA; V gene: TRBV7-9; D gene: TRBD1; J gene: TRBJ2-1; CDR3 DNA: TGTGCCAGCAGCAAAAAGGGACAGGGGGACTACAATGAGCAGTTCTTC; CDR3 protein: CASSKKGQGDYNEQFF